The clone carrying this TCR beta chain appeared a single time. What it binds is unknown. Clones were read by immunoSEQ multiplex PCR, and TCRdb kept only the in-frame ones, dropping some. The sample lists over 150,000 clones, roughly nine tenths occurring once. The sample comes from a study of T cell responses to AZD1222 COVID-19 vaccine. Regarding the study as a whole: Increases in Spike-specific TCR breadth and depth were seen after two AZD1222 doses.

This CDR3 has 18 residues. V shed 0 bases, J shed 0 bases, and the junction held 8 bases outside the gene matches. Germline V gene data show CDR1 as SGDLS and CDR2 as YYNGEE. The chain has TRBV9 and TRBJ2-3; 9 bases are a match to TRBD2. The sequencing used peripheral blood, collected on day 0 of MenACWY control vaccination. The origin of this receptor is an adult in good health. The CDR3 DNA follows: TGTGCCAGCAGCGTAGCTATAGGGACTAGCAAAAGCACAGATACGCAGTATTTT. It specifies CASSVAIGTSKSTDTQYF.